What follows are 29 T cell receptor beta chains derived from one specimen sequenced in a study of cytomegalovirus exposure and HLA in healthy donors. PCR employed 60 Vbeta and 13 Jbeta primers. The data were produced by immunoSEQ multiplex PCR, yet TCRdb's version contains in-frame clones alone and is incomplete. Of about 210,000 clones listed, roughly 80% are singletons. The sample was PBMCs. Every receptor here comes from a man younger than 45 in good health and CMV-seronegative.

This chain uses TRBV19 with TRBJ1-2, with 7 nucleotides matching TRBD1. Germline trimming cut 5 bases from V and 6 bases from J; bases unmatched to any gene: 18. This CDR3 has 17 residues. Germline-derived CDR1 and CDR2 are LNHDA and SQIVND (reference sequence). The CDR3 reads CASSQTLSLGQLNGYTF. CDR3 sequence (DNA): TGTGCCAGTAGTCAAACACTTTCACTGGGACAGCTAAATGGCTACACCTTC.

The rearrangement joins TRBV5-4 to TRBJ1-2; D possibly corresponds to TRBD1 (5 bases). From germline, CDR1 is SGHNT and CDR2 YYREEE (reference sequence). The CDR3 length is 14 residues. V lost 0 bases to trimming and J lost 7 bases, with 13 bases between them. CDR3 DNA sequence: TGTGCCAGCAGCTTGGTAGACAGTCTTCGTGGCTACACCTTC. Its translation is CASSLVDSLRGYTF.

The rearrangement links TRBV7-2 to TRBJ1-2, with a weak D call TRBD1 (6 bases). The ends were cut back, 5 bases at V and 2 bases at J, with 18 bases in the middle. Germline CDR1 is SGHTA and CDR2 is FQGNSA. The CDR3 length is 16 residues. The CDR3 protein is CASSPRSGGANYGYTF. CDR3 bases: TGTGCCAGCAGCCCCCGTTCGGGGGGGGCGAACTATGGCTACACCTTC. Full variable domain (missing parts from reference TRBV7-2 and TRBJ1-2): GAGVSQSPSNKVTEKGKDVELRCDPISGHTALYWYRQSLGQGLEFLIYFQGNSAPDKSGLPSDRFSAERTGGSVSTLTIQRTQQEDSAVYLCASSPRSGGANYGYTFGSGTRLTVV.

This chain uses TRBV27 with TRBJ1-5, with TRBD1 matching over 11 bases. The length of the CDR3 is 16 residues. Germline V gene data show CDR1 as MNHEY and CDR2 as SMNVEV (reference sequence). V was clipped by 6 bases and J by 2 bases; unmatched bases: 6. CDR3 in amino acids: CASREGQGVRNQPQHF. The CDR3 DNA is TGTGCCAGCAGGGAGGGACAGGGGGTTCGCAATCAGCCCCAGCATTTT.

This clone showed up just once. V usage is TRBV4-2 and J usage is TRBJ2-3, with D perhaps TRBD2 (6 bases). Germline CDR1 LGHNA, CDR2 YNFKEQ. Trimming shortened V by 0 bases and J by 1 base, and 8 bases separated the two germline ends. This CDR3 region has 15 residues. The CDR3 bases are TGTGCCAGCAGCCAAGAGGGCGGGGGCACAGATACGCAGTATTTT. Translating gives CASSQEGGGTDTQYF.

A note on this clone: The sample contains more than one DNA sequence encoding this CDR3. V gene TRBV9 combines with J gene TRBJ2-7; D remains unclear. CDR1 is SGDLS and CDR2 is YYNGEE in the germline V gene. This CDR3 has 14 amino acids. The ends were cut back, 0 bases at V and 2 bases at J, with 9 bases in the middle. The CDR3 nucleotides are TGTGCCAGCAGCGTAGGAGTTGAGCCCTACGAGCAGTACTTC. It yields the protein CASSVGVEPYEQYF. Full variable domain (missing parts from reference TRBV9 and TRBJ2-7): DSGVTQTPKHLITATGQRVTLRCSPRSGDLSVYWYQQSLDQGLQFLIQYYNGEERAKGNILERFSAQQFPDLHSELNLSSLELGDSALYFCASSVGVEPYEQYFGPGTRLTVT.

The J gene is TRBJ2-1, the V gene TRBV7-3; the match to TRBD1 covers 9 bases. The germline V gene has CDR1 SGHTA and CDR2 FQGTGA. With V trimmed by 1 base and J by 1 base, 2 bases remained unmatched. This CDR3 comprises 16 residues. The CDR3 DNA reads TGTGCCAGCAGCTTAAAGGGGACAGGGTCCTACAATGAGCAGTTCTTC. Translating it yields CASSLKGTGSYNEQFF.

The V gene is TRBV6-1, the J gene TRBJ2-7; a possible D gene is TRBD1 (6 bases). V was shortened by 3 bases and J by 4 bases, with 16 bases between the two germline ends. CDR1 and CDR2 from the germline V gene are MNHNS and SASEGT. The CDR3 spans 15 residues. CDR3 residues: CASSEGLGAEYEQYF. The CDR3 DNA is TGTGCCAGCAGTGAGGGGTTGGGGGCGGAGTACGAGCAGTACTTC.

V usage is TRBV27 and J usage is TRBJ2-7; 9 positions match TRBD1. This CDR3 comprises 15 residues. Germline V gene lookup returns CDR1 MNHEY and CDR2 SMNVEV (reference sequence). V was clipped by 4 bases and J by 1 base; unmatched bases: 5. CDR3 protein: CASSSTGGSSYEQYF. The CDR3 nucleotides are TGTGCCAGCAGTTCCACAGGGGGCTCGTCCTACGAGCAGTACTTC.

The V gene is TRBV5-1, the J gene TRBJ2-1; tentative D call: TRBD1 (6 bases). The V gene lost 4 bases and the J gene lost 1 base, with 15 bases spanning the gap. Germline V gene sequence: CDR1 SGHRS, CDR2 YFSETQ. The CDR3 has 16 amino acids. The chain's CDR3 is CASSGGGGLSYNEQFF. CDR3 bases: TGCGCCAGCAGCGGGGGTGGGGGCCTATCCTACAATGAGCAGTTCTTC. Complete variable domain (other parts from reference TRBV5-1 and TRBJ2-1): KAGVTQTPRYLIKTRGQQVTLSCSPISGHRSVSWYQQTPGQGLQFLFEYFSETQRNKGNFPGRFSGRQFSNSRSEMNVSTLELGDSALYLCASSGGGGLSYNEQFFGPGTRLTVL.

The V call is TRBV16, the J call TRBJ2-1, with a possible D match to TRBD2 (5 bases). The CDR3 runs 16 residues. Trimming took off 4 bases at V and 0 bases at J, with 13 bases between the two ends. From germline, CDR1 is KGHSY and CDR2 FQNENV. In DNA form, the CDR3 reads TGTGCCAGCAGCCCTCCCCCAGCGGTCTCCTACAATGAGCAGTTCTTC. Amino acid sequence: CASSPPPAVSYNEQFF. The full variable domain, its missing parts supplied by reference TRBV16 and TRBJ2-1, is GEEVAQTPKHLVRGEGQKAKLYCAPIKGHSYVFWYQQVLKNEFKFLISFQNENVFDETGMPKERFSAKCLPNSPCSLEIQATKLEDSAVYFCASSPPPAVSYNEQFFGPGTRLTVL.

The V gene is TRBV7-9, the J gene TRBJ2-7, with 8 bases matching TRBD1. The ends lost 5 bases at V and 2 bases at J; junction bases unmatched: 14. The CDR3 is 17 amino acids. CDR1 and CDR2 from the germline V gene are SEHNR and FQNEAQ (reference sequence). The CDR3 here is CASSPSRARGLTYEQYF. CDR3 coding DNA: TGTGCCAGCAGCCCCTCCCGGGCCAGGGGGCTAACCTACGAGCAGTACTTC.

This rearrangement joins TRBV27 to TRBJ2-1; D is possibly TRBD2 (5 bases). V was pared by 5 bases and J by 9 bases, with 11 bases between. Per germline, CDR1 MNHEY and CDR2 SMNVEV (reference sequence). The CDR3 spans 12 residues. This CDR3 is CASSRPRGEQFF. In nucleotides, the CDR3 is TGTGCCAGCAGTCGGCCCCGGGGTGAGCAGTTCTTC.

The chain has TRBV7-9 and TRBJ2-1; D is undetermined. Germline CDR1 and CDR2: SEHNR and FQNEAQ (reference sequence). The V and J ends lost 8 bases and 6 bases respectively, with 11 bases between them. CDR3 length: 12 amino acids. Here the CDR3 DNA reads TGTGCCAGCTCCCAGATATTCAATGAGCAGTTCTTC. Protein product: CASSQIFNEQFF.

The chain recombines TRBV7-9 with TRBJ2-1, with 9 bases that match TRBD1. Germline values: CDR1 SEHNR, CDR2 FQNEAQ (reference sequence). The CDR3 has 15 amino acids. V lost 5 bases to trimming and J lost 4 bases; unmatched junction nucleotides: 6. CDR3 sequence (DNA): TGTGCCAGCAGCGTTTACAGGGGGCGTTACAATGAGCAGTTCTTC. It translates to CASSVYRGRYNEQFF.

V usage is TRBV9 and J usage is TRBJ1-2; 10 positions agree with TRBD1. The germline CDR1 and CDR2 sequences are SGDLS and YYNGEE. V lost 4 bases and J lost 2; bases outside the gene matches: 5. CDR3 length: 15 amino acids. The CDR3 loop reads CASSSGTGANYGYTF. The CDR3 nucleotides read TGTGCCAGCAGCTCCGGGACAGGGGCGAACTATGGCTACACCTTC.

Of note for this clone: A junction end diverges from the germline sequence, so it may reflect a read error. The genes are TRBV7-7 and TRBJ2-5, with a possible D match to TRBD2 (6 bases). CDR1 and CDR2 (germline): SSHAT, FNYEAQ (reference sequence). CDR3 length: 15 amino acids. The CDR3 protein is CASSLTGSDQETQYF. The CDR3 DNA reads as TGTGCTAGCAGCTTAACCGGGAGTGACCAAGAGACCCAGTACTTC.

V is TRBV27 and J is TRBJ2-7, with D unresolved. Germline V gene lookup returns CDR1 MNHEY and CDR2 SMNVEV (reference sequence). The CDR3 covers 14 residues. With 4 bases removed from V and 2 bases from J, the gap between germline ends came to 12 bases. The CDR3 sequence is CASSSSPPPYEQYF. The CDR3 bases are TGTGCCAGCAGTTCCTCTCCTCCCCCCTACGAGCAGTACTTC.

The chain links TRBV6-5 to TRBJ2-2; tentatively, D is TRBD1 (5 bases). V dropped 5 bases and J dropped 4 bases, with 11 bases sitting between them. The CDR3 sequence is 14 residues long. Germline values: CDR1 MNHEY, CDR2 SVGAGI. The CDR3: CASSRGIATGELFF. CDR3 coding DNA: TGTGCCAGCAGTAGGGGTATAGCCACCGGGGAGCTGTTTTTT.

The V gene is TRBV6-5, the J gene TRBJ1-4; D remains unclear. V lost 8 bases and J 5 bases, leaving 12 bases between the germline ends. The CDR3 is made up of 13 amino acids. Looked up from germline, CDR1 is MNHEY and CDR2 is SVGAGI. The DNA of the CDR3 is TGTGCCAGCGGCCTTGGGGAGAATGAAAAACTGTTTTTT. Encoded protein: CASGLGENEKLFF.

The chain couples TRBV28 to TRBJ1-4, with D unresolved. Trimming stripped 1 base from V and 8 bases from J, with 11 bases between. CDR3 length: 14 amino acids. Germline lookup yields CDR1 MDHEN and CDR2 SYDVKM. Here the CDR3 reads CASSLFPEWEKLFF. CDR3 DNA sequence: TGTGCCAGCAGTTTATTCCCCGAGTGGGAAAAACTGTTTTTT.

The rearrangement links TRBV10-1 to TRBJ2-1; TRBD1 might be the D (6 bases). The V end was cut by 2 bases, the J end by 7 bases, with 12 bases between. The CDR3 covers 14 residues. Per the germline V gene, CDR1 is WNHNN and CDR2 is SYGVQD (reference sequence). CDR3 sequence: CASSETGTKNEQFF. The CDR3 region has the DNA TGCGCCAGCAGTGAGACAGGGACGAAAAATGAGCAGTTCTTC.

The gene calls are TRBV5-1 and TRBJ2-5; the D gene is possibly TRBD1 (6 bases). Germline lookup yields CDR1 SGHRS and CDR2 YFSETQ. The V gene lost 0 bases and the J gene lost 7 bases, with 16 bases spanning the gap. This CDR3 has 15 amino acids. The CDR3 DNA sequence: TGCGCCAGCAGCTTGGAGCGGACAGCCAGGGGGACCCAGTACTTC. Protein sequence: CASSLERTARGTQYF.

Only one count was recorded for this clone. This rearrangement joins TRBV12-2 to TRBJ2-2; the listed D gene, TRBD2, was not tested against the DNA. TRBV12-2 is tagged as a pseudogene. This CDR3 comprises 16 residues. The CDR3 DNA reads TGTGCAAGTCGCCAGACTAGCGGGGGCTACACCGGGGAGCTGTTTTTT. The encoded protein is CASRQTSGGYTGELFF.

The V gene is TRBV19, the J gene TRBJ2-7, with D possibly being TRBD1 (6 bases). With 7 bases removed from V and 4 bases from J, the gap between germline ends came to 20 bases. The germline CDR1 and CDR2 sequences are LNHDA and SQIVND (reference sequence). The CDR3 extends over 15 amino acids. DNA of the CDR3: TGTGCCAGTACTCCCCGGGACAAAAAGGGGTACGAGCAGTACTTC. It yields the protein CASTPRDKKGYEQYF. Supplemented by reference TRBV19 and TRBJ2-7, the full variable domain reads DGGITQSPKYLFRKEGQNVTLSCEQNLNHDAMYWYRQDPGQGLRLIYYSQIVNDFQKGDIAEGYSVSREKKESFPLTVTSAQKNPTAFYLCASTPRDKKGYEQYFGPGTRLTVT.

V and J are TRBV5-6 and TRBJ1-6; 7 bases agree with TRBD1. Per the germline V gene, CDR1 is SGHDT and CDR2 is YYEEEE. The CDR3 has 15 amino acids. J gave up 10 bases and V 4 bases, and 11 bases lay outside the gene matches. The CDR3 reads CASSRNRGGGSPLHF. DNA for the CDR3: TGTGCCAGCAGCCGTAACAGGGGTGGTGGCTCACCCCTCCACTTT.

This sequence joins TRBV7-9 and TRBJ2-7; perhaps TRBD1 as D (5 bases). The CDR3 extends over 14 amino acids. Trimming cost V 1 base and J 3 bases, with 10 bases left between them. Per germline, CDR1 SEHNR and CDR2 FQNEAQ (reference sequence). DNA of the CDR3: TGTGCCAGCAGCTTAGTGGACAAGTTCTACGAGCAGTACTTC. Amino acids: CASSLVDKFYEQYF.

The chain is built from TRBV6-1 and TRBJ2-7, with a tentative D call TRBD2 (5 bases). Germline CDR1 MNHNS, CDR2 SASEGT. The V end lost 5 bases, the J end lost 7 bases, and 15 bases lay between the germline ends. This CDR3 has 13 amino acids. The CDR3 sequence is CASSWSGIGEQYF. DNA for the CDR3: TGTGCCAGCAGTTGGTCGGGGATTGGGGAGCAGTACTTC.

V usage is TRBV4-3 and J usage is TRBJ2-1; TRBD1 aligns across 7 bases. The CDR3 covers 14 residues. From germline, CDR1 is LGHNA and CDR2 YSLEER. Trimming removed 4 bases from V and 6 bases from J; junction bases left unmatched: 6. CDR3 protein: CASSPRQGPNEQFF. CDR3 DNA: TGCGCCAGCAGCCCAAGACAGGGCCCCAATGAGCAGTTCTTC.